These 25 T cell receptor beta chains were sequenced from one sample in a study of blood T cells in healthy people across ages. The use of a sample-barcoded 5' primer and a J-beta primer mix characterized a second PCR of about 7 to 12 cycles. One entry per CDR3 protein results from TCRdb running MiXCR on the 5' RACE reads. The repertoire holds fewer than 950,000 distinct CDR3 sequences, with approximately 35% as singletons. Sequenced material: blood. These receptors were obtained from a man aged 18 to 30 in good health.

The V call is TRBV4-2, the J call TRBJ2-4; 7 positions match TRBD1. TRBJ2-7 matches the DNA end more closely, so the J call is doubtful. The CDR3 runs 15 residues. The V gene's germline CDR1 is LGHNA and CDR2 YNFKEQ. CDR3 region: CASSQEGGGSYEQYF. CDR3 DNA sequence: TGTGCCAGCAGCCAAGAAGGGGGCGGTTCCTACGAGCAGTACTTC.

The CDR3 DNA follows: TGCGCCAGCAGACCAGGGGGCGCGAACACTGAAGCTTTCTTT. Amino acid sequence: CASRPGGANTEAFF. V gene TRBV5-1 combines with J gene TRBJ1-1; TRBD1 aligns across 8 bases. Per the germline V gene, CDR1 is SGHRS and CDR2 is YFSETQ. The CDR3 has 14 amino acids. V dropped 5 bases and J dropped 1; count of bases not matched to a gene: 4. Based on the CDR3 plus reference TRBV5-1 and TRBJ1-1, the full variable domain is KAGVTQTPRYLIKTRGQQVTLSCSPISGHRSVSWYQQTPGQGLQFLFEYFSETQRNKGNFPGRFSGRQFSNSRSEMNVSTLELGDSALYLCASRPGGANTEAFFGQGTRLTVV.

With regard to this clonotype: A read error is possible here, since a much larger clone lies one base away. The chain joins TRBV29-1 to TRBJ1-2, with a tentative D call TRBD1 (6 bases). The length of the CDR3 is 12 residues. Germline V gene data show CDR1 as SQVTM and CDR2 as ANQGSEA. CDR3 nucleotide sequence: TGCAGCGTGAACAGGGTGGTGGATGGCTGCACCTTC. This codes for CSVNRVVDGCTF. Using reference TRBV29-1 and TRBJ1-2 for the parts outside the CDR3, the full variable domain is SAVISQKPSRDICQRGTSLTIQCQVDSQVTMMFWYRQQPGQSLTLIATANQGSEATYESGFVIDKFPISRPNLTFSTLTVSNMSPEDSSIYLCSVNRVVDGCTFGSGTRLTVV.

This clonotype was seen more than once but under ten times. The rearrangement joins TRBV12-3 or TRBV12-4 to TRBJ2-7, with 7 bases identical to TRBD2. V shed 7 bases, J shed 5 bases, and the junction held 8 bases outside the gene matches. This CDR3 region has 13 residues. In DNA form, the CDR3 reads TGTGCCAGCACCCAGGGAGGGAACGACGAGCAGTACTTC. Its protein product is CASTQGGNDEQYF.

The genes are TRBV7-6 and TRBJ2-3; the D is unclear. The V end was cut by 5 bases, the J end by 2 bases, with 20 bases between. This CDR3 is 17 amino acids long. Germline loops: CDR1 SGHVS, CDR2 FNYEAQ. The CDR3 nucleotides are TGTGCCAGCAGCCTTAGTGGTCGGATAACTAACACAGATACGCAGTATTTT. Translation gives CASSLSGRITNTDTQYF.

V and J are TRBV20-1 and TRBJ2-7, with TRBD2 matching 11 bases. This CDR3 comprises 15 residues. The trim removed 5 bases at V and 7 bases at J, leaving 13 bases unmatched. From germline, CDR1 is DFQATT and CDR2 SNEGSKA (reference sequence). CDR3 DNA sequence: TGCAGTGCTGGGGGACTAGCGGATATTTACAATGAGCAGTACTTC. This codes for CSAGGLADIYNEQYF.

CDR3 residues: CASSQEVAGYTEAFF. The CDR3 DNA is TGTGCCAGCAGCCAAGAGGTGGCGGGGTACACTGAAGCTTTCTTT. The chain couples TRBV14 to TRBJ1-1; D is undetermined. The CDR3 is made up of 15 amino acids. Germline V gene data show CDR1 as SGHDN and CDR2 as FVKESK. Trimming removed 0 bases at V and 3 bases at J, with 11 bases between. Filled out from reference TRBV14 and TRBJ1-1, the complete variable domain reads EAGVTQFPSHSVIEKGQTVTLRCDPISGHDNLYWYRRVMGKEIKFLLHFVKESKQDESGMPNNRFLAERTGGTYSTLKVQPAELEDSGVYFCASSQEVAGYTEAFFGQGTRLTVV.

The rearrangement links TRBV20-1 to TRBJ2-1; D possibly corresponds to TRBD2 (6 bases). V was pared by 3 bases and J by 0 bases, with 12 bases between. The CDR3 extends over 15 amino acids. Per germline, CDR1 DFQATT and CDR2 SNEGSKA (reference sequence). Here the CDR3 reads CSARLLALSYNEQFF. The CDR3 region has the DNA TGCAGTGCTAGGCTTCTAGCGCTCTCCTACAATGAGCAGTTCTTC.

This clonotype was seen repeatedly, ten times or more. The chain combines TRBV20-1 with TRBJ2-5; D uncertain. Trimming took 6 bases from V and 5 from J, leaving 19 bases between them. Germline-derived CDR1 and CDR2 are DFQATT and SNEGSKA (reference sequence). The CDR3 extends over 14 amino acids. The CDR3 bases are TGCAGTGCCCCGTCTGGATACCGTCGGGAGACCCAGTACTTC. It specifies CSAPSGYRRETQYF.

This clonotype appeared a few times. The chain has TRBV10-3 and TRBJ2-3; 7 bases are shared with TRBD1. The junction had 6 bases not matched to a gene; V was cut back by 7 bases and J by 2 bases. Germline V lookup: CDR1 ENHRY, CDR2 SYGVKD. This CDR3 has 14 amino acids. The CDR3 DNA is TGTGCCATCAACCGACAGGGACCCACAGATACGCAGTATTTT. Its protein is CAINRQGPTDTQYF.

This clonotype was seen a few times. This sequence joins TRBV7-3 and TRBJ1-5, with D hard to call. V shed 5 bases and J shed 1 base, with 12 bases lying between them. Looked up from germline, CDR1 is SGHTA and CDR2 is FQGTGA. This CDR3 is 15 amino acids long. CDR3 loop: CASSPGSGSNQPQHF. CDR3 coding DNA: TGTGCCAGCAGCCCTGGGTCGGGCAGCAATCAGCCCCAGCATTTT.

This clonotype was seen more than once but under ten times. The V and J genes are TRBV5-1 and TRBJ2-3; D may match TRBD1 or TRBD2 (6 bases each). The CDR3 consists of 13 residues. V was clipped by 4 bases and J by 4 bases, with 10 bases between them. Germline CDR1 is SGHRS and CDR2 is YFSETQ. The DNA of the CDR3 is TGCGCCAGCAGCGAGGGGGGCCCAGATACGCAGTATTTT. Its protein is CASSEGGPDTQYF.

The V call is TRBV4-3, the J call TRBJ2-4; possible D gene TRBD2, 5 bases. Germline lookup yields CDR1 LGHNA and CDR2 YSLEER. CDR3 size: 13 residues. The V and J ends lost 4 bases and 9 bases respectively, with 13 bases between them. The CDR3 sequence is CASSPTMGSIQYF. CDR3 sequence (DNA): TGCGCCAGCAGCCCGACTATGGGCAGCATTCAGTACTTC.

The rearrangement uses TRBV20-1 and TRBJ1-1, with TRBD1 identical over 7 bases. CDR3 length: 14 residues. Germline CDR1 DFQATT, CDR2 SNEGSKA (reference sequence). The V gene end was trimmed by 3 bases and the J gene end by 1 base; junction bases not matched to a gene: 5. CDR3 loop: CSASRDSRNTEAFF. CDR3 nucleotides: TGCAGTGCTAGCCGGGACAGCAGGAACACTGAAGCTTTCTTT.

This clonotype was seen a handful of times. This chain uses TRBV7-2 with TRBJ2-1; 14 bases agree with TRBD2. The germline gives CDR1 SGHTA, CDR2 FQGNSA. There are 19 residues in the CDR3. J gave up 4 bases and V 3 bases, and 11 bases lay outside the gene matches. The CDR3 nucleotides read TGTGCCAGCAGCTTTCTACTCGGGACTAGCGGGGGCCAATACAATGAGCAGTTCTTC. This gives the protein CASSFLLGTSGGQYNEQFF.

The chain links TRBV7-2 to TRBJ2-7, with TRBD2 matching over 8 bases. The germline gives CDR1 SGHTA, CDR2 FQGNSA. V dropped 3 bases and J dropped 6; count of bases not matched to a gene: 13. The CDR3 spans 16 residues. The CDR3 here is CASSFPAGGTSREQYF. CDR3 coding DNA: TGTGCCAGCAGCTTTCCCGCGGGGGGTACCTCTCGCGAGCAGTACTTC.

This clonotype showed up many times. The chain links TRBV20-1 to TRBJ2-7, with TRBD1 as a possible D gene (6 bases). V was cut by 3 bases and J by 0 bases, with 9 bases left in between. Germline CDR1 reads DFQATT; CDR2 reads SNEGSKA (reference sequence). The CDR3 covers 13 residues. This chain's CDR3 is CSASQGSSYEQYF. As DNA, the CDR3 is TGCAGTGCTAGCCAGGGGAGCTCCTACGAGCAGTACTTC.

The chain joins TRBV14 to TRBJ2-5; 7 bases are a match to TRBD1. V lost 6 bases, J lost 0 bases, and 4 bases stayed unmatched. Germline values: CDR1 SGHDN, CDR2 FVKESK. This CDR3 region has 14 residues. As DNA, the CDR3 is TGTGCCAGCAGTGGGACAGCCTACCAAGAGACCCAGTACTTC. It yields the protein CASSGTAYQETQYF.

This clonotype has only a few counts. The V call is TRBV11-2, the J call TRBJ1-2, with D unresolved. The ends were cut back, 5 bases at V and 8 bases at J, with 24 bases in the middle. The length of the CDR3 is 16 residues. Germline V lookup: CDR1 SGHAT, CDR2 FQNNGV. The CDR3 DNA reads as TGTGCCAGCAGCGCTAGACCCTTGGACCCCAACGCGGGCTACACCTTC. As protein: CASSARPLDPNAGYTF.

The chain joins TRBV5-1 to TRBJ2-1; D is unclear. Germline V lookup: CDR1 SGHRS, CDR2 YFSETQ. The CDR3 runs 13 residues. The V and J ends lost 4 bases and 8 bases respectively, with 13 bases between them. CDR3 nucleotides: TGCGCCAGCAGCGTCCAGGAAGACGATGAGCAGTTCTTC. Amino acid sequence: CASSVQEDDEQFF. The entire variable domain, with the rest obtained from reference TRBV5-1 and TRBJ2-1, is as follows: KAGVTQTPRYLIKTRGQQVTLSCSPISGHRSVSWYQQTPGQGLQFLFEYFSETQRNKGNFPGRFSGRQFSNSRSEMNVSTLELGDSALYLCASSVQEDDEQFFGPGTRLTVL.

In its sample, this clonotype was seen once. The chain uses TRBV10-3 and TRBJ1-2; 11 bases align to TRBD1. Germline V gene lookup returns CDR1 ENHRY and CDR2 SYGVKD. V trimming: 0 bases; J trimming: 5 bases; junction bases outside the gene matches: 5. The CDR3 has 16 amino acids. CDR3 sequence: CAISESRTGGWYGYTF. The CDR3 DNA follows: TGTGCCATCAGTGAGTCACGGACAGGGGGCTGGTATGGCTACACCTTC.

The table lists this clonotype with many counts. The rearrangement uses TRBV12-3 or TRBV12-4 and TRBJ1-2; D remains unclear. The CDR3 length is 14 residues. Trimming stripped 5 bases from V and 7 bases from J, with 17 bases between. The CDR3 DNA reads TGTGCCAGCAGTCCCGGAGAGGGAGGTGTTGGCTACACCTTC. Translated: CASSPGEGGVGYTF.

This clonotype has at least ten counts. The J gene is TRBJ2-5, the V gene TRBV10-2; D not certain. Germline CDR1 reads WSHSY; CDR2 reads SAAADI. Trimming took off 6 bases at V and 0 bases at J, with 8 bases between the two ends. The CDR3 is 13 amino acids. The CDR3 DNA sequence: TGCGCCAGCAGGGGATCCGACCAAGAGACCCAGTACTTC. Translation: CASRGSDQETQYF.

The chain recombines TRBV12-3 or TRBV12-4 with TRBJ2-5, with D possibly matching TRBD1 (6 bases). The DNA end lines up better with TRBJ2-7; the J call may be wrong. The CDR3 totals 14 residues. For the CDR3, the DNA is TGTGCCAGCAATCGGACAGAGAGGTTGACCGAGCAGTACTTC. Translated, it gives CASNRTERLTEQYF.

Only a few counts were recorded for this clonotype. This rearrangement joins TRBV3-1 to TRBJ2-1; 7 bases align to TRBD2. J gave up 5 bases and V 1 base, and 8 bases lay outside the gene matches. The CDR3 runs 16 residues. Germline V gives CDR1 LGHDT, CDR2 YNNKEL (reference sequence). The CDR3 DNA is TGTGCCAGCAGCCAAGTCCCGGGGGGTACCCACAATGAGCAGTTCTTC. It is translated as CASSQVPGGTHNEQFF.